This is a list of T cell receptor beta chains from one sample in a study of T cell responses to AZD1222 COVID-19 vaccine. Clones were read by immunoSEQ multiplex PCR, and TCRdb kept only the in-frame ones, dropping some. The sample holds around 150,000 clones, more than 85% seen once. Source: peripheral blood, taken on day 0 of AZD1222 vaccination. The receptor set was obtained from an adult in good health. Both conserved end residues are part of each CDR3. Each record gives: J gene, V gene, CDR3 protein.

>TRBJ1-1|TRBV12-5
CASGFGGIRKRETEAFF
>TRBJ1-2|TRBV13
CASSLGASVQGYTF
>TRBJ1-3|TRBV18
CASSFIETGNTIYF
>TRBJ2-7|TRBV19
CASSSSGTSSYEQYF
>TRBJ1-6|TRBV9
CASGSSDSPLHF
>TRBJ1-2|TRBV4-2
CASSQDGTGDYGYTF
>TRBJ2-7|TRBV27
CASSRDRGYEQYF
>TRBJ1-2|TRBV19
CASSISGDYGYTF
>TRBJ1-1|TRBV7-8
CASSLGPGRASFF
>TRBJ2-4|TRBV7-2
CASSLVGGDRGEYIQYF
>TRBJ1-1|TRBV10-3
CAISDRAVNTEAFF
>TRBJ1-2|TRBV4-3
CASSGSLRGAIVGYGYTF
>TRBJ2-7|TRBV6-2/TRBV6-3
CASSFGDTSWATRQYF
>TRBJ2-7|TRBV9
CASSPGVGVHEQYF
>TRBJ2-5|TRBV27
CASSFRGKETQYF
>TRBJ2-6|TRBV7-8
CASSPRVPGANVLTF
>TRBJ2-1|TRBV4-1
CASSPRSGPGTSEQFF
>TRBJ2-7|TRBV9
CASSVVGRTYEQYF
>TRBJ2-2|TRBV11-3
CASSRQAGYRAGELFF
>TRBJ2-3|TRBV5-1
CASKDSGTSTDTQYF
>TRBJ1-4|TRBV19
CARTGRGEKLFF
>TRBJ2-1|TRBV5-4
CASSSLSGSGDEQFF
>TRBJ2-1|TRBV5-6
CASRYSGEQFF
>TRBJ1-1|TRBV9
CASSSGPDRREAFF
>TRBJ1-1|TRBV29-1
CSAGQGNRYTEAFF
>TRBJ2-2|TRBV7-2
CASSPGTLRLFF
>TRBJ2-7|TRBV10-3
CAISVGRAYEQYF
>TRBJ2-1|TRBV24-1
CATSDPAGSSGEQFF
>TRBJ2-7|TRBV30
CAWTGLDEQYF
>TRBJ2-7|TRBV10-3
CATLGLAGGRYEQYF
>TRBJ2-1|TRBV4-3
CASSQSRTGGFYNEQFF
>TRBJ1-1|TRBV6-2/TRBV6-3
CASSYSGGVVNTEAFF
>TRBJ2-5|TRBV14
CASSPQSRETQYF
>TRBJ1-2|TRBV7-2
CASSLRGEHYGYTF
>TRBJ1-2|TRBV5-1
CASSHRDVKNYGYTF
>TRBJ2-2|TRBV30
CAWSWTPTGELFF
>TRBJ1-1|TRBV19
CASSLGYTEAFF
>TRBJ2-1|TRBV13
CASNTGDPYNEQFF
>TRBJ1-4|TRBV7-2
CASSLGRGWEKLFF
>TRBJ1-5|TRBV15
CATSRDETLSNQPQHF
>TRBJ1-2|TRBV28
CASSGQGFYGYTF
>TRBJ2-3|TRBV7-9
CASQNTDTQYF